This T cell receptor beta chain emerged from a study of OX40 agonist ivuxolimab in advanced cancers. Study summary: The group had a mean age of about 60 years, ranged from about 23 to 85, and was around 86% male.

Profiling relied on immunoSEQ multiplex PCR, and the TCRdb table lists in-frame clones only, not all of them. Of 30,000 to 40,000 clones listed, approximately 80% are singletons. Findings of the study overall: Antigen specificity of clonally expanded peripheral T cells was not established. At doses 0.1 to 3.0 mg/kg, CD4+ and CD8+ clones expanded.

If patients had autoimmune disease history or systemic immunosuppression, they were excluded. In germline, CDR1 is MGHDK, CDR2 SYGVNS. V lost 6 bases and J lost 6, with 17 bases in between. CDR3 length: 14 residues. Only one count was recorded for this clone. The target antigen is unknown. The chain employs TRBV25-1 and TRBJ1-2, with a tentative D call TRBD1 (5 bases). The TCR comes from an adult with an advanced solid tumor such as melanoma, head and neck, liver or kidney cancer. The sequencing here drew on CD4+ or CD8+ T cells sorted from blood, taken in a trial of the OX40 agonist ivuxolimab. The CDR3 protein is CASSSDFVGDGYTF. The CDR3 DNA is TGTGCCAGCAGCTCCGATTTCGTGGGGGATGGCTACACCTTC.